This TCR beta chain was retrieved from a study of regulatory and conventional T cells in RAG deficiency. Study-wide findings and caveats: In Omenn syndrome, Treg and Tconv repertoires overlapped >75%. Omenn CD25-high CD127-low cells may be activated cells, not true Tregs.

V was cut by 2 bases and J by 9 bases, with 16 bases left in between. CDR3 length: 14 residues. Germline V gene sequence: CDR1 MNHNS, CDR2 SASEGT. This clone showed up just once. Its target is not known. Genomic DNA came from blood conventional CD4+ T cells gated CD25-low CD127-high. Libraries were prepared by immunoSEQ multiplex PCR; TCRdb keeps only in-frame clonotypes and omits some of them. This repertoire shows 10,000 to 15,000 clones, more than 85% found once; its top ten account for about 1.1%. These sequences were also reported in another study, on regulatory T cells. This second study says: The PCR used 52 TRBV and 13 TRBJ primers.

The chain combines TRBV6-1 with TRBJ2-5, with a possible D match to TRBD1 (5 bases). Sequencing used CD4+ effector T cells sorted from blood. This TCR was sampled from a human donor in good health. Here the CDR3 DNA reads TGTGCCAGCAGTGAAAGGACGTCTACCAGGGCCCAGTACTTC. It specifies CASSERTSTRAQYF.